These 3 T cell receptor beta chains were all obtained from the same sample, sequenced in a study of response to subunit inactivated influenza vaccine. TCRdb reanalysed the RT-PCR reads using MiXCR and keeps one entry per CDR3 protein. The sample carries about 160,000 distinct CDR3 sequences, 11% recorded once. The sequencing used non-naive T cells sorted from PBMCs, collected about 6 weeks after vaccination. These receptors came from a man aged 50-60 years who received an inactivated influenza vaccine.

CDR3 sequence: CASSPRGGEQYF. The CDR3 DNA reads TGTGCCAGCAGCCCCCGGGGGGGCGAGCAGTACTTC. The V call is TRBV3-1, the J call TRBJ2-7, with 8 bases matching TRBD2. This CDR3 contains 12 residues. J gave up 6 bases and V 4 bases, and 2 bases lay outside the gene matches. Germline V gene sequence: CDR1 LGHDT, CDR2 YNNKEL (reference sequence).

The V call is TRBV20-1, the J call TRBJ2-5; the D gene is possibly TRBD1 (6 bases). CDR3 length: 15 amino acids. The V and J ends lost 6 bases and 0 bases respectively, with 17 bases between them. Germline values: CDR1 DFQATT, CDR2 SNEGSKA (reference sequence). The DNA for the CDR3 is TGCAGTGCCCCCGACAGGCAGGGGAACCAAGAGACCCAGTACTTC. It encodes CSAPDRQGNQETQYF.

This clonotype appeared once. V is TRBV2 and J is TRBJ2-7; TRBD1 matches 10 bases. The CDR3 contains 15 residues. V lost 7 bases to trimming and J lost 0 bases; unmatched junction nucleotides: 6. Germline assignment: CDR1 SNHLY and CDR2 FYNNEI. The CDR3 sequence: CASTQDRGYSYEQYF. The CDR3 DNA follows: TGTGCCAGCACCCAGGACAGGGGGTACTCCTACGAGCAGTACTTC.